Listed here are 7 T cell receptor beta chains from one sample, sequenced in a study of blood T cell repertoires in COVID-19. Method: immunoSEQ multiplex PCR; TCRdb's copy keeps in-frame clones and lacks some. The table includes 90,000 to 100,000 clones, around 85% detected once. Sequenced input: peripheral blood. All receptors derive from a woman aged 55-70 years with COVID-19, enrolled during active disease.

The CDR3: CASSQAGGITYEQYF. The CDR3 nucleotides read TGCGCCAGCAGCCAGGCGGGGGGGATAACCTACGAGCAGTACTTC. This chain joins TRBV4-1 and TRBJ2-7, with 9 bases that match TRBD2. CDR3 size: 15 residues. CDR1 is MGHRA and CDR2 is YSYEKL in the germline V gene. With 3 bases clipped from V and 2 bases from J, the junction kept 5 bases outside the gene matches.

V and J are TRBV5-1 and TRBJ2-7; the match to TRBD2 covers 7 bases. The length of the CDR3 is 13 residues. V lost 4 bases, J lost 3 bases, and 4 bases stayed unmatched. Per the germline V gene, CDR1 is SGHRS and CDR2 is YFSETQ. CDR3 sequence reads: CASSIGLVYEQYF. In DNA form, the CDR3 reads TGCGCCAGCAGCATTGGACTAGTCTACGAGCAGTACTTC.

J is TRBJ2-1 and V is TRBV10-3; 7 bases map to TRBD2. V lost 0 bases to trimming and J lost 9 bases; unmatched junction nucleotides: 11. Germline CDR1 is ENHRY and CDR2 is SYGVKD. The CDR3 sequence is 16 residues long. CDR3 protein: CAISESASRPGGEQFF. The CDR3 coding sequence is TGTGCCATCAGTGAGTCTGCTTCTAGACCGGGGGGTGAGCAGTTCTTC.

This chain connects TRBV7-8 to TRBJ1-6; TRBD1 matches 7 bases. V lost 5 bases and J lost 7; bases outside the gene matches: 5. The CDR3 contains 14 residues. The germline V gene has CDR1 SGHVS and CDR2 FQNEAQ. Here the CDR3 DNA reads TGTGCCAGCAGCCCCGGGACAGAGAATTCACCCCTCCACTTT. Amino acids: CASSPGTENSPLHF.

V usage is TRBV28 and J usage is TRBJ1-2; D is perhaps TRBD1 (5 bases). The CDR3 sequence is 13 residues long. Per germline, CDR1 MDHEN and CDR2 SYDVKM. V lost 5 bases, J lost 13 bases, and 20 bases lay in between. This chain's CDR3 is CASSPPGLSRGTF. The CDR3 DNA reads as TGTGCCAGCAGTCCCCCGGGACTTTCCCGGGGCACCTTC.

The genes are TRBV9 and TRBJ1-2; unclear D gene. Germline values: CDR1 SGDLS, CDR2 YYNGEE. Trimming shortened V by 4 bases and J by 3 bases, and 10 bases separated the two germline ends. CDR3 length: 13 amino acids. The CDR3 reads CASSPPEYYGYTF. The CDR3 DNA is TGTGCCAGCAGCCCCCCCGAGTACTATGGCTACACCTTC. The full variable domain, in which reference TRBV9 and TRBJ1-2 provide the parts outside the CDR3, is DSGVTQTPKHLITATGQRVTLRCSPRSGDLSVYWYQQSLDQGLQFLIQYYNGEERAKGNILERFSAQQFPDLHSELNLSSLELGDSALYFCASSPPEYYGYTFGSGTRLTVV.

The V and J genes are TRBV7-2 and TRBJ2-1; 12 bases are shared with TRBD2. CDR3 length: 16 residues. Germline CDR1 reads SGHTA; CDR2 reads FQGNSA. The V segment lost 5 bases and the J segment 4 bases; nucleotides outside the gene matches: 6. The CDR3 is CASSPGTSGYYNEQFF. CDR3 nucleotides: TGTGCCAGCAGCCCGGGGACTAGCGGGTATTACAATGAGCAGTTCTTC.